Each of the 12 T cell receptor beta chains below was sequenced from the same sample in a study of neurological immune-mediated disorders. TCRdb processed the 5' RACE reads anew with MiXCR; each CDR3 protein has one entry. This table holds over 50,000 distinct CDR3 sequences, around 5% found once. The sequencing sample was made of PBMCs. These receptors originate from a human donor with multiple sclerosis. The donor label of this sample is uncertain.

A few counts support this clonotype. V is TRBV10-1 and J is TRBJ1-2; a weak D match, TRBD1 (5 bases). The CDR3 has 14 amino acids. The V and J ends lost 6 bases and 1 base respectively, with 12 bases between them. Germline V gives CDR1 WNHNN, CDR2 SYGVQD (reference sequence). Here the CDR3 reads CASRGEQHNYGYTF. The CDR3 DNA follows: TGCGCCAGCAGGGGGGAACAGCATAACTATGGCTACACCTTC.

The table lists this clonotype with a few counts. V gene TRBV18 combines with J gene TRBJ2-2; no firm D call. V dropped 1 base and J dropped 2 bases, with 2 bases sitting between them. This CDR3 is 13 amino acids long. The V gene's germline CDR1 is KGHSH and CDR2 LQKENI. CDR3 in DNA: TGTGCCAGCTCACCACAAAACACCGGGGAGCTGTTTTTT. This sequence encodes CASSPQNTGELFF. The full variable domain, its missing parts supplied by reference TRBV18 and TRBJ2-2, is NAGVMQNPRHLVRRRGQEARLRCSPMKGHSHVYWYRQLPEEGLKFMVYLQKENIIDESGMPKERFSAEFPKEGPSILRIQQVVRGDSAAYFCASSPQNTGELFFGEGSRLTVL.

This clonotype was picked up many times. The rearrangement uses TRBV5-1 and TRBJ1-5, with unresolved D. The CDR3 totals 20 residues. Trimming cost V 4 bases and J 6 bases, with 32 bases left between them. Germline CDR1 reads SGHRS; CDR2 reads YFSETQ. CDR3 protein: CASSPVKVAGHALRGQPQHF. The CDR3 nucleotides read TGCGCCAGCAGCCCGGTCAAGGTGGCAGGTCACGCCCTTCGGGGTCAGCCCCAGCATTTT.

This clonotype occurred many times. CDR3 sequence: CASSQATGTSGGAYEQFF. In DNA, the CDR3 is TGCGCCAGCAGCCAAGCAACCGGGACTAGCGGGGGGGCCTATGAGCAGTTCTTC. The chain couples TRBV4-1 to TRBJ2-1; 16 bases agree with TRBD2. This CDR3 has 18 residues. J gave up 8 bases and V 1 base, and 8 bases lay outside the gene matches. Germline CDR1 and CDR2: MGHRA and YSYEKL.

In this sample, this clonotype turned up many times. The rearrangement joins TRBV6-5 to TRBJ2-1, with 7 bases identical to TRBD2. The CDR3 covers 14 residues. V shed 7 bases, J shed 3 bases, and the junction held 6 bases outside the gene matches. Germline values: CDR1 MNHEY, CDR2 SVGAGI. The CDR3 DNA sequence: TGTGCCAGCACCTCCGGGGGGTTCTACAATGAGCAGTTCTTC. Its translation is CASTSGGFYNEQFF.

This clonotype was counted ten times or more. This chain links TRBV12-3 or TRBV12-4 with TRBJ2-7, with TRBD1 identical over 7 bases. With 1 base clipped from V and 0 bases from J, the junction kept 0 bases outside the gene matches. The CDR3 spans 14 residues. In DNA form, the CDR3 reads TGTGCCAGCAGTTTAGGACAGGGCTCCTACGAGCAGTACTTC. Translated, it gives CASSLGQGSYEQYF.

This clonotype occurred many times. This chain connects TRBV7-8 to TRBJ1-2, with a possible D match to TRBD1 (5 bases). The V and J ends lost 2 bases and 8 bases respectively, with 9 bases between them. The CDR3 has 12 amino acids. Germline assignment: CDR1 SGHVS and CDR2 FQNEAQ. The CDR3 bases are TGTGCCAGCAGCTTAAAGGCAGGGGGCTACACCTTC. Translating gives CASSLKAGGYTF.

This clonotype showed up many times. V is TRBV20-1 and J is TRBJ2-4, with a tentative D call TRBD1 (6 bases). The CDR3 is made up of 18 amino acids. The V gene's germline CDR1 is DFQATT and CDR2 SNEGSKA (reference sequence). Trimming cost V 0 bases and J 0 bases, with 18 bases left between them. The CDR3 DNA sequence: TGCAGTGCTAGAGAGATGGCCGGACAGTCCCTAGCCAAAAACATTCAGTACTTC. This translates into CSAREMAGQSLAKNIQYF.

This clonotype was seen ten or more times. The CDR3 spells CSAYRQGSSYEQYF. Here the CDR3 DNA reads TGCAGTGCTTATCGACAGGGGTCTTCCTACGAGCAGTACTTC. This sequence joins TRBV20-1 and TRBJ2-7, with 8 bases that match TRBD1. CDR1 and CDR2 from the germline V gene are DFQATT and SNEGSKA (reference sequence). The V and J ends lost 5 bases and 1 base, in that order; junction bases with no gene match: 7. The CDR3 consists of 14 residues.

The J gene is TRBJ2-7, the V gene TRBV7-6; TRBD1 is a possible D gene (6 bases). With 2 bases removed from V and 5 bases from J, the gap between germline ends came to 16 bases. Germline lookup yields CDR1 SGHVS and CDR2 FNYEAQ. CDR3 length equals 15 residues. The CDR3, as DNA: TGTGCCAGCAGCTTAAGGGGTACAGGGAGCGACGAGCAGTACTTC. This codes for CASSLRGTGSDEQYF.

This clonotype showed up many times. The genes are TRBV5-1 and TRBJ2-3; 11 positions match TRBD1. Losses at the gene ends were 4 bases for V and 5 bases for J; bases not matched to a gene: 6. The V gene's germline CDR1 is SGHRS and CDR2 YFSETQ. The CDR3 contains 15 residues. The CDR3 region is CASSPGQGGGDTQYF. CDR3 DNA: TGCGCCAGCAGCCCGGGACAGGGGGGTGGAGATACGCAGTATTTT.

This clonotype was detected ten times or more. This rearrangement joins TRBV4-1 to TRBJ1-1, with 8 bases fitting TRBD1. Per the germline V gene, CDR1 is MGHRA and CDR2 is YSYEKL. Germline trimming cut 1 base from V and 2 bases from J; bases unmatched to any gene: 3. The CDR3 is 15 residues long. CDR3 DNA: TGCGCCAGCAGCCAAGTTGGACAGGGAAACACTGAAGCTTTCTTT. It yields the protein CASSQVGQGNTEAFF.